Included here is one T cell receptor (beta chain) sequence, with context. This record comes from a study of shared clonotypes between healthy human individuals. Libraries were prepared by immunoSEQ multiplex PCR; TCRdb keeps only in-frame clonotypes and omits some of them. The profile shows hundreds of thousands of clones, around two thirds of them singletons. The CDR3 sequence is 13 residues long. Germline V lookup: CDR1 MNHEY, CDR2 SVGAGI. Trimming cost V 5 bases and J 6 bases, with 10 bases left between them. The chain couples TRBV6-5 to TRBJ2-2; a weak D match, TRBD1 (5 bases). The sequencing input was memory CD4+ T cells sorted from blood. As to subset: CD45RA-negative fraction. The receptor was derived from a woman aged 25 to 39 in good health. The CDR3 region is CASSENRPGELFF. The CDR3, as DNA: TGTGCCAGCAGTGAAAACAGGCCCGGGGAGCTGTTTTTT.